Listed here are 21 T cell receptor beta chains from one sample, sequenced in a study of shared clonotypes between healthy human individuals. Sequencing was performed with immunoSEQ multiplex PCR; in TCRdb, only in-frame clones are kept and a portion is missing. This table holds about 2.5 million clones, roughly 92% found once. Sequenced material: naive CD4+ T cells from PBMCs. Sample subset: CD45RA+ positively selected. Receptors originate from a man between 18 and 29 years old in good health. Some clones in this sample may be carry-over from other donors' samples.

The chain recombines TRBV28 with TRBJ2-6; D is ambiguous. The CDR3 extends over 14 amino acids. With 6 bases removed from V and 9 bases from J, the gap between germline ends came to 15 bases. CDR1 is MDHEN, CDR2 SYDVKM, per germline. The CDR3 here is CASSLTKTLNVLTF. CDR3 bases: TGTGCCAGCAGCCTTACCAAGACCCTCAACGTCCTGACTTTC.

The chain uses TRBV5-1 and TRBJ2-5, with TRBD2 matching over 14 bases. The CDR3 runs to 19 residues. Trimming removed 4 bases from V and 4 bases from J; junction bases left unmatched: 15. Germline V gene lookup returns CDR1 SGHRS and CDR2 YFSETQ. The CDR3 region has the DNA TGCGCCAGCAGCACGGGACTAGCGGGAGTCCCAGAAGCGAGAGAGACCCAGTACTTC. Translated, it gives CASSTGLAGVPEARETQYF.

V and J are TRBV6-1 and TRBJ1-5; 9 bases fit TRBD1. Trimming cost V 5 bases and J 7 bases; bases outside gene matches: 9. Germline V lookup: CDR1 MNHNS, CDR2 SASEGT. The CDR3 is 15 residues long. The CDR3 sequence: CASSTKDGTGQPQHF. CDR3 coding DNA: TGTGCCAGCAGTACCAAGGACGGGACAGGGCAGCCCCAGCATTTT.

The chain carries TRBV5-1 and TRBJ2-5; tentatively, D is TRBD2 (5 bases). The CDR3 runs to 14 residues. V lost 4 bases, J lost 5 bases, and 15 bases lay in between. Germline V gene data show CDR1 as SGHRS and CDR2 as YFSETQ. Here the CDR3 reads CASSAGPPQETQYF. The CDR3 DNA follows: TGCGCCAGCAGCGCGGGTCCCCCGCAGGAGACCCAGTACTTC. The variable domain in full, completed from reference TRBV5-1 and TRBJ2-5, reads KAGVTQTPRYLIKTRGQQVTLSCSPISGHRSVSWYQQTPGQGLQFLFEYFSETQRNKGNFPGRFSGRQFSNSRSEMNVSTLELGDSALYLCASSAGPPQETQYFGPGTRLLVL.

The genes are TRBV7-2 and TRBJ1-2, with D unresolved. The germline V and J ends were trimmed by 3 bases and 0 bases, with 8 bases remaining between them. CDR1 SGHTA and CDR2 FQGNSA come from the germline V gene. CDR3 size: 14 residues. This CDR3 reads CASSFVTANYGYTF. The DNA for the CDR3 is TGTGCCAGCAGCTTCGTCACAGCTAACTATGGCTACACCTTC.

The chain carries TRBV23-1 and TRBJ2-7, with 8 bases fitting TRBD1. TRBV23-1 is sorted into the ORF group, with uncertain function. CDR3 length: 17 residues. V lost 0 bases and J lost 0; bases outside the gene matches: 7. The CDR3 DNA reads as TGCGCCAGCAGTCAATCAATTAACAGGGGGAGCTCCTACGAGCAGTACTTC. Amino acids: CASSQSINRGSSYEQYF.

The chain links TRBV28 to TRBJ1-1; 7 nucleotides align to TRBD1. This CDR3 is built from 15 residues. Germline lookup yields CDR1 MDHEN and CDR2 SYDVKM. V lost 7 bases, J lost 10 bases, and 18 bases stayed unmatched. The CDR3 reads CASTLEPIQGMRAFF. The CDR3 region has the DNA TGTGCCAGCACCCTCGAACCTATACAGGGGATGAGAGCTTTCTTT.

CDR3 DNA sequence: TGTGCCAGCAGCCCCAGGGCAGGGGGCTTCGTAGCTTTCTTT. Its translation is CASSPRAGGFVAFF. The V and J genes are TRBV9 and TRBJ1-1, with 8 nucleotides matching TRBD1. The CDR3 loop spans 14 amino acids. Germline assignment: CDR1 SGDLS and CDR2 YYNGEE. Germline trimming cut 4 bases from V and 10 bases from J; bases unmatched to any gene: 12.

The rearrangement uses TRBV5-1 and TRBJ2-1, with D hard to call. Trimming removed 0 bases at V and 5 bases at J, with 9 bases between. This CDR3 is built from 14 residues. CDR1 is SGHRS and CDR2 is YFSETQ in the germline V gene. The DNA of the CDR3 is TGCGCCAGCAGCTTGGGTGGAGCCAACAATGAGCAGTTCTTC. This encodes CASSLGGANNEQFF. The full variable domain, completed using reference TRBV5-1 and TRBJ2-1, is KAGVTQTPRYLIKTRGQQVTLSCSPISGHRSVSWYQQTPGQGLQFLFEYFSETQRNKGNFPGRFSGRQFSNSRSEMNVSTLELGDSALYLCASSLGGANNEQFFGPGTRLTVL.

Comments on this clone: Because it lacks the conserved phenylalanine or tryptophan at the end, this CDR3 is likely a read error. CDR3 protein: CASSQVGGRVGKNIQYL. In DNA form, the CDR3 reads TGTGCCAGCAGCCAAGTTGGCGGGAGGGTTGGCAAAAACATTCAGTACCTC. The V call is TRBV4-2, the J call TRBJ2-4; TRBD2 matches 9 bases. Unmatched junction bases numbered 7, after V lost 1 base and J lost 3 bases. Per germline, CDR1 LGHNA and CDR2 YNFKEQ. The CDR3 sequence is 17 residues long.

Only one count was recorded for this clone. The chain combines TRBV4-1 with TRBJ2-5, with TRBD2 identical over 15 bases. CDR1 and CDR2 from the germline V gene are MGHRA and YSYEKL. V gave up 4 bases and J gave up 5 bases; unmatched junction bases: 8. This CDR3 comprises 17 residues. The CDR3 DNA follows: TGCGCCAGCAGCCCCCTCGGACTAGCGGGAGGGATTGAGACCCAGTACTTC. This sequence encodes CASSPLGLAGGIETQYF.

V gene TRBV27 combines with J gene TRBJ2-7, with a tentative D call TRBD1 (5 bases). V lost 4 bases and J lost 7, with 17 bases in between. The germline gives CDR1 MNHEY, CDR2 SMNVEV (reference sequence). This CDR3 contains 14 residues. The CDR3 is CASSYSAGPGEQYF. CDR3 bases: TGTGCCAGCAGTTATTCGGCAGGGCCTGGAGAGCAGTACTTC.

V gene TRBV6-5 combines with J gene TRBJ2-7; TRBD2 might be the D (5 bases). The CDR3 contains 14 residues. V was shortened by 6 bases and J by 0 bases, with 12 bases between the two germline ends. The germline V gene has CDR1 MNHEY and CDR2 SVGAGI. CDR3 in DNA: TGTGCCAGCAGGGAAGACCTAGCCTCCTACGAGCAGTACTTC. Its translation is CASREDLASYEQYF.

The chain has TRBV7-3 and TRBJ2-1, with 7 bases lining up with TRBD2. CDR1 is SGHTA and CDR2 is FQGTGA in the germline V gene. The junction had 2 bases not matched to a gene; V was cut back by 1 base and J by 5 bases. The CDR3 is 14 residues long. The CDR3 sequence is CASSLNGRNNEQFF. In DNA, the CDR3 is TGTGCCAGCAGCTTAAACGGGAGGAACAATGAGCAGTTCTTC. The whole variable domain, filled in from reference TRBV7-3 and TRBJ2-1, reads GAGVSQTPSNKVTEKGKYVELRCDPISGHTALYWYRQSLGQGPEFLIYFQGTGAADDSGLPNDRFFAVRPEGSVSTLKIQRTERGDSAVYLCASSLNGRNNEQFFGPGTRLTVL.

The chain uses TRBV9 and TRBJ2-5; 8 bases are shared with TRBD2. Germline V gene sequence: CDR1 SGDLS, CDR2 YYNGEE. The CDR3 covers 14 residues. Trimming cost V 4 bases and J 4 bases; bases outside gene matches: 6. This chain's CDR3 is CASSPSGSAETQYF. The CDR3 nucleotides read TGTGCCAGCAGCCCAAGCGGGAGCGCAGAGACCCAGTACTTC.

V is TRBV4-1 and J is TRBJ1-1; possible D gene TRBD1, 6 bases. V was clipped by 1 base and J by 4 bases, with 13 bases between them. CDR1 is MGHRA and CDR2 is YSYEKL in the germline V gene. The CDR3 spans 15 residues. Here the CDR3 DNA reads TGCGCCAGCAGCCAAGGAAGGCAGGGGATCACTGAAGCTTTCTTT. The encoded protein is CASSQGRQGITEAFF.

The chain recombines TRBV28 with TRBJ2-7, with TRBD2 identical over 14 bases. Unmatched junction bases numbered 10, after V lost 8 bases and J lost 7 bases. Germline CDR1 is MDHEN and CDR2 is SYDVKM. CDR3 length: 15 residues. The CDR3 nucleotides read TGTGCCAGCTGGGGACGGACTAGCGGGAGGAAAGAGCAGTACTTC. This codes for CASWGRTSGRKEQYF. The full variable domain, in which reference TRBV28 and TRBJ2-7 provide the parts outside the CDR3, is DVKVTQSSRYLVKRTGEKVFLECVQDMDHENMFWYRQDPGLGLRLIYFSYDVKMKEKGDIPEGYSVSREKKERFSLILESASTNQTSMYLCASWGRTSGRKEQYFGPGTRLTVT.

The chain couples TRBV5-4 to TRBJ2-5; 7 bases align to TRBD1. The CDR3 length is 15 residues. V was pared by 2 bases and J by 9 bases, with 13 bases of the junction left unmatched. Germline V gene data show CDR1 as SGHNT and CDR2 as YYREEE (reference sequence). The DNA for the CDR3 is TGTGCCAGCAGCTTTGGGACAGCTCCTTTAGGACCCCAGTACTTC. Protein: CASSFGTAPLGPQYF.

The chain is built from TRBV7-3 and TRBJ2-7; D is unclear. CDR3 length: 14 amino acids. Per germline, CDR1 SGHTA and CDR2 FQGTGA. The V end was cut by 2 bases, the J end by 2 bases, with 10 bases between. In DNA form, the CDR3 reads TGTGCCAGCAGCTTACAACGGCCTCCCTACGAGCAGTACTTC. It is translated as CASSLQRPPYEQYF.

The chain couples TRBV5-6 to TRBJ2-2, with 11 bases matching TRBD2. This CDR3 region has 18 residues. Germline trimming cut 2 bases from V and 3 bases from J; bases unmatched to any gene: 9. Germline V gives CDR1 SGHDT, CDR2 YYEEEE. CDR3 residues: CASSFFSGRAMYTGELFF. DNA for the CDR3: TGTGCCAGCAGCTTTTTTAGCGGGAGGGCCATGTACACCGGGGAGCTGTTTTTT.

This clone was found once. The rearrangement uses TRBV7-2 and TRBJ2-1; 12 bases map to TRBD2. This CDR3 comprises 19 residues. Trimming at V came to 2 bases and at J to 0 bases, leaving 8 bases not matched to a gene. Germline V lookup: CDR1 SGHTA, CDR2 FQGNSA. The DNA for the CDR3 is TGTGCCAGCAGCTTAAGACTAGCGGGAGCCACTTACTCCTACAATGAGCAGTTCTTC. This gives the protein CASSLRLAGATYSYNEQFF. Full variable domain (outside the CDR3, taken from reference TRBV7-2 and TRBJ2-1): GAGVSQSPSNKVTEKGKDVELRCDPISGHTALYWYRQSLGQGLEFLIYFQGNSAPDKSGLPSDRFSAERTGGSVSTLTIQRTQQEDSAVYLCASSLRLAGATYSYNEQFFGPGTRLTVL.